The clone carrying this T cell receptor (beta chain) has a handful of counts. Through a sample-barcoded 5' primer and a J-beta primer mix, a second PCR was run for about 6 to 12 cycles. One entry per CDR3 protein results from TCRdb running MiXCR on the 5' RACE reads. This sample has 1.5 million or so distinct CDR3 sequences, with about 45% found just once. The record originates from a study of blood T cells in healthy people across ages. Germline CDR1 and CDR2: KGHSH and LQKENI. This CDR3 contains 13 residues. Trimming took 2 bases from V and 1 from J, leaving 5 bases between them. This chain uses TRBV18 with TRBJ2-5; no reliable D call. This TCR was sampled from a woman aged 18-29 years in good health. The sample comprised blood. For the CDR3, the DNA is TGTGCCAGCTCACCATCTGTCCAAGAGACCCAGTACTTC. This codes for CASSPSVQETQYF.